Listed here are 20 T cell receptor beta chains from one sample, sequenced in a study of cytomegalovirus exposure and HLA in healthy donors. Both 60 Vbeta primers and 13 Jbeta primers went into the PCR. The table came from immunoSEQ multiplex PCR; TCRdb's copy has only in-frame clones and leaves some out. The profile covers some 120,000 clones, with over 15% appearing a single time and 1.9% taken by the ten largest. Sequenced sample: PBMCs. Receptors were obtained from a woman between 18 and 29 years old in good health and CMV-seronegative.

The CDR3, as DNA: TGCGCCAGCAGTGAGTCGACTCTTGCGGGAGGGCCTTTCAATGAGCAGTTCTTC. It specifies CASSESTLAGGPFNEQFF. The chain uses TRBV10-1 and TRBJ2-1; 9 bases are shared with TRBD2. Unmatched junction bases numbered 12, after V lost 0 bases and J lost 6 bases. The V gene's germline CDR1 is WNHNN and CDR2 SYGVQD (reference sequence). The CDR3 has 18 amino acids.

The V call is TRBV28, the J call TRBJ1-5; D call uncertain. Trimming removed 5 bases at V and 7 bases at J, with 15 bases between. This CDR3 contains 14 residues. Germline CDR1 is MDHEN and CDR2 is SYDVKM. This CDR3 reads CASSQGGIGQPQHF. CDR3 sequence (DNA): TGTGCCAGCAGTCAAGGAGGTATAGGCCAGCCCCAGCATTTT.

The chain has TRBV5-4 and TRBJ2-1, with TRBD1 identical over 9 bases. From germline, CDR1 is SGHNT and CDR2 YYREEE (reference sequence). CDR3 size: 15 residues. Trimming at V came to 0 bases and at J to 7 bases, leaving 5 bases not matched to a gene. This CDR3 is CASSLGQGEQNEQFF. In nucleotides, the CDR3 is TGTGCCAGCAGCTTGGGACAGGGGGAGCAGAATGAGCAGTTCTTC.

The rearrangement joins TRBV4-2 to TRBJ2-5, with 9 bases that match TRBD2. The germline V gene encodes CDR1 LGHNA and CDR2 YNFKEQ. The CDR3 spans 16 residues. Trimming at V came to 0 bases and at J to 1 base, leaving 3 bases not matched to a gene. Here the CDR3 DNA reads TGTGCCAGCAGCCAAGAAGCGGGGGGCCTCCAAGAGACCCAGTACTTC. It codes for CASSQEAGGLQETQYF.

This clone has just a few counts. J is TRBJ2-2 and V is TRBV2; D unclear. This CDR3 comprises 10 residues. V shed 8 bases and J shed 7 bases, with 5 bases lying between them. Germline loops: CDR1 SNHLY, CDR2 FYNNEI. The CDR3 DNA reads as TGTGCCAGCGCAGGCGGGGAGCTGTTTTTT. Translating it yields CASAGGELFF.

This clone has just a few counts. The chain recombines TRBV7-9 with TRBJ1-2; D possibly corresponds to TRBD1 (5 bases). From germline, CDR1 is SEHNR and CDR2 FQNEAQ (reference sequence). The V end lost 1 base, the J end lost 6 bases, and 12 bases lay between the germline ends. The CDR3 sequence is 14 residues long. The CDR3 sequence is CASSLVRGGDGYTF. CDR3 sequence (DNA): TGTGCCAGCAGCTTAGTCCGGGGGGGTGATGGCTACACCTTC. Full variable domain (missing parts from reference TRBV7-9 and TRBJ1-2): DTGVSQNPRHKITKRGQNVTFRCDPISEHNRLYWYRQTLGQGPEFLTYFQNEAQLEKSRLLSDRFSAERPKGSFSTLEIQRTEQGDSAMYLCASSLVRGGDGYTFGSGTRLTVV.

The DNA of the CDR3 is TGTGCCAGCAGTGAATGGCAGGGGGAGACCCAGTACTTC. Translation: CASSEWQGETQYF. The J gene is TRBJ2-5, the V gene TRBV2; maybe TRBD1 (6 bases). The germline V and J ends were trimmed by 2 bases and 5 bases, with 9 bases remaining between them. The CDR3 extends over 13 amino acids. CDR1 and CDR2 (germline): SNHLY, FYNNEI.

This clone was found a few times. The CDR3 DNA follows: TGTGCCAGCCGATGCACAGGGTGTGGCTACACCTTC. Residues: CASRCTGCGYTF. The chain couples TRBV27 to TRBJ1-2; a weak D match, TRBD1 (6 bases). CDR3 length equals 12 residues. Germline CDR1 and CDR2: MNHEY and SMNVEV (reference sequence). V lost 8 bases and J 7 bases, leaving 14 bases between the germline ends.

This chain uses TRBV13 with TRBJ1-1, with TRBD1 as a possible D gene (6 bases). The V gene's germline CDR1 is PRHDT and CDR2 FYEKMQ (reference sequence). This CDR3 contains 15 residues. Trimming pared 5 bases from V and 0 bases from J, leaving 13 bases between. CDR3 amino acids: CASSTRGQMNTEAFF. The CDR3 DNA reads TGTGCCAGCAGCACGCGTGGACAGATGAACACTGAAGCTTTCTTT.

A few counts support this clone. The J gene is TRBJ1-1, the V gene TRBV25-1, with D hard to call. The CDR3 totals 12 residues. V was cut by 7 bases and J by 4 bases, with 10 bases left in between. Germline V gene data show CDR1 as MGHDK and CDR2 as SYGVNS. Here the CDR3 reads CASISGGTEAFF. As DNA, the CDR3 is TGTGCCAGCATCTCAGGAGGCACTGAAGCTTTCTTT.

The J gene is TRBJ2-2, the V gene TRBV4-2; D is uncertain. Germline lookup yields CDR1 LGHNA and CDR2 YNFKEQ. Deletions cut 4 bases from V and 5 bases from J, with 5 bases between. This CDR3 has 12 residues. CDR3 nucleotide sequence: TGTGCCAGCAGCCTCAGGACCGGGGAGCTGTTTTTT. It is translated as CASSLRTGELFF.

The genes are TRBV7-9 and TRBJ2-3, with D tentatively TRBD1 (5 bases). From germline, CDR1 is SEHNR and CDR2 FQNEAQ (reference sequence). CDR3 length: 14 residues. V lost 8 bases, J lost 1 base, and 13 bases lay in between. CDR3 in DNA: TGTGCCAGCGGACCCTGGGGCGGCACAGATACGCAGTATTTT. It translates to CASGPWGGTDTQYF.

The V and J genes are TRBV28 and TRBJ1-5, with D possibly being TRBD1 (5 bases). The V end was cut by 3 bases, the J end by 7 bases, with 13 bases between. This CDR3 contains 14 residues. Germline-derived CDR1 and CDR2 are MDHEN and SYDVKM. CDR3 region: CASSLFAGLQPQHF. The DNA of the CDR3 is TGTGCCAGCAGTTTGTTCGCAGGGTTACAGCCCCAGCATTTT. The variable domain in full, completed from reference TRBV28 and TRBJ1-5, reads DVKVTQSSRYLVKRTGEKVFLECVQDMDHENMFWYRQDPGLGLRLIYFSYDVKMKEKGDIPEGYSVSREKKERFSLILESASTNQTSMYLCASSLFAGLQPQHFGDGTRLSIL.

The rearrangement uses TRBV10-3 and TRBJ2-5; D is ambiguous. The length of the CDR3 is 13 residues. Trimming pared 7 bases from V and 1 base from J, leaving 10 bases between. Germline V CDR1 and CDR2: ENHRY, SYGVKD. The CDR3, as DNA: TGTGCCATCAACCGACAACCCCAAGAGACCCAGTACTTC. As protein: CAINRQPQETQYF.

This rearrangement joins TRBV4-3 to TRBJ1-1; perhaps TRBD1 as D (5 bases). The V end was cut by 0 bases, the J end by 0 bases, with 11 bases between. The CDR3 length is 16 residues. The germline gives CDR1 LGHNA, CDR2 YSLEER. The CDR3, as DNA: TGCGCCAGCAGCCAAGATCGTTACAGGATGAACACTGAAGCTTTCTTT. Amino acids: CASSQDRYRMNTEAFF.

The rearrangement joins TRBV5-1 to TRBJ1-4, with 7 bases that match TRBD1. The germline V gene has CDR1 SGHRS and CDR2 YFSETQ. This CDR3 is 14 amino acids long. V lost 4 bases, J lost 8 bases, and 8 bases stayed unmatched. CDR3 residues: CASSPLGGREKLFF. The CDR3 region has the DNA TGCGCCAGCAGCCCCCTAGGGGGCAGGGAAAAACTGTTTTTT.

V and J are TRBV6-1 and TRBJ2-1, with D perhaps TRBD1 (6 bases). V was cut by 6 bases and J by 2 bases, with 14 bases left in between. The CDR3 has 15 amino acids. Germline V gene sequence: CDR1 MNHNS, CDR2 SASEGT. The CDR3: CASSPPRGPYNEQFF. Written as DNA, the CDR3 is TGTGCCAGCAGCCCTCCCAGGGGACCCTACAATGAGCAGTTCTTC.

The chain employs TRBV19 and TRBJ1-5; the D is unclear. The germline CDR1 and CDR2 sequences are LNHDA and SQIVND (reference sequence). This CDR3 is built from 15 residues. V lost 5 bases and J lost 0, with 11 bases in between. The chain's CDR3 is CASSVDGYSNQPQHF. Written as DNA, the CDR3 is TGTGCCAGTAGTGTCGACGGGTATAGCAATCAGCCCCAGCATTTT.

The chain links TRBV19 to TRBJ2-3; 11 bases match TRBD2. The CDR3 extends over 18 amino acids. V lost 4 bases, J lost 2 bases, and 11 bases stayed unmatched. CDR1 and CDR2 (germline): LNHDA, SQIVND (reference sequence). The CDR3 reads CASSRALAGVGATDTQYF. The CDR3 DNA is TGTGCCAGTAGTAGGGCACTAGCGGGAGTGGGGGCCACAGATACGCAGTATTTT.

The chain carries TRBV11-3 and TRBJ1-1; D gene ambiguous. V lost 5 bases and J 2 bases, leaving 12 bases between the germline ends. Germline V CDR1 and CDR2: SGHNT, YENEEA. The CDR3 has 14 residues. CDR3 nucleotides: TGTGCCAGCAGCGCGAGAGAATCCAACACTGAAGCTTTCTTT. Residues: CASSARESNTEAFF.